The 6 T cell receptor beta chains below come from one sample, sequenced in a study of identifying expanded T cells in peripheral blood. Sequencing was performed with immunoSEQ multiplex PCR; in TCRdb, only in-frame clones are kept and a portion is missing. The data show approximately 140,000 clones, 70% to 90% seen once. The sample was blood. The receptors derive from a person between 18 and 75 years old in good health.

This chain connects TRBV7-2 to TRBJ2-5; D unclear. V lost 1 base to trimming and J lost 9 bases, with 12 bases between them. The V gene's germline CDR1 is SGHTA and CDR2 FQGNSA. The CDR3 consists of 13 residues. Here the CDR3 reads CASSLGLDASQYF. CDR3 DNA: TGTGCCAGCAGCTTAGGGCTCGATGCGTCCCAGTACTTC.

The V gene is TRBV19, the J gene TRBJ1-2; no definite D call. This CDR3 is built from 14 residues. Looked up from germline, CDR1 is LNHDA and CDR2 is SQIVND (reference sequence). Trimming shortened V by 1 base and J by 4 bases, and 10 bases separated the two germline ends. CDR3 protein: CASSIGEGSYGYTF. The CDR3 coding sequence is TGTGCCAGTAGTATAGGTGAAGGGAGCTATGGCTACACCTTC.

V usage is TRBV9 and J usage is TRBJ2-1, with 10 bases fitting TRBD1. Germline V gene sequence: CDR1 SGDLS, CDR2 YYNGEE. The CDR3 spans 17 residues. V was pared by 0 bases and J by 6 bases, with 9 bases of the junction left unmatched. DNA for the CDR3: TGTGCCAGCAGCGTAGATGGGGGACAGGGGATACGCAATGAGCAGTTCTTC. Protein: CASSVDGGQGIRNEQFF.

This rearrangement joins TRBV10-3 to TRBJ1-1, with D perhaps TRBD1 (6 bases). The germline V gene encodes CDR1 ENHRY and CDR2 SYGVKD. The CDR3 is 20 amino acids. With 2 bases removed from V and 5 bases from J, the gap between germline ends came to 30 bases. CDR3: CAISEPTYRDGLNSGTEAFF. CDR3 DNA: TGTGCCATCAGTGAGCCGACCTACAGGGACGGACTGAACTCGGGTACTGAAGCTTTCTTT.

The rearrangement links TRBV5-4 to TRBJ2-3; possible D gene TRBD1, 5 bases. The CDR3 extends over 15 amino acids. V shed 4 bases and J shed 1 base, with 13 bases lying between them. The germline gives CDR1 SGHNT, CDR2 YYREEE (reference sequence). The CDR3 region is CASSPQGTRTDTQYF. The CDR3 DNA is TGTGCCAGCAGCCCGCAGGGAACGCGCACAGATACGCAGTATTTT. The entire variable domain, with the rest obtained from reference TRBV5-4 and TRBJ2-3, is as follows: ETGVTQSPTHLIKTRGQQVTLRCSSQSGHNTVSWYQQALGQGPQFIFQYYREEENGRGNFPPRFSGLQFPNYSSELNVNALELDDSALYLCASSPQGTRTDTQYFGPGTRLTVL.

In its sample, this clone was seen once. This chain links TRBV6-5 with TRBJ2-3, with D perhaps matching TRBD1 (5 bases). Germline V lookup: CDR1 MNHEY, CDR2 SVGAGI. Trimming pared 2 bases from V and 1 base from J, leaving 10 bases between. There are 15 residues in the CDR3. CDR3 region: CASSYRTTGTDTQYF. CDR3 sequence (DNA): TGTGCCAGCAGTTACCGGACAACGGGCACAGATACGCAGTATTTT.